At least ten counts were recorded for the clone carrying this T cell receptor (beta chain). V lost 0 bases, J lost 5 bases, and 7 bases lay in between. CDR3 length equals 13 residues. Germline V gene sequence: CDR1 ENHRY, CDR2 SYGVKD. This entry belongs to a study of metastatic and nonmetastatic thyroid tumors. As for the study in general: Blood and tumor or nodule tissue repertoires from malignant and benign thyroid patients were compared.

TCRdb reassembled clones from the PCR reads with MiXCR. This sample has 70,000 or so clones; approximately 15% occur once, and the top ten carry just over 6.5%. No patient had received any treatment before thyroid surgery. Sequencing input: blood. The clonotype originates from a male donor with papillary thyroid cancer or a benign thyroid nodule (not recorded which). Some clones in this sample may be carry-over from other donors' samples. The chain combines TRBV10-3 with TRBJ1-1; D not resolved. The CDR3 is CAISESGETEAFF. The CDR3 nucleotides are TGTGCCATCAGTGAGTCTGGGGAGACTGAAGCTTTCTTT.